One sample yielded the 20 T cell receptor beta chains listed below, sequenced in a study of Ad26.COV2.S vaccination and SARS-CoV-2 variants (dated by TCRdb to the early 2020s). The sample's treatment or condition label, in plain terms: around 19 received Ad26.COV2.S at low or high dose, single or two shots; a few received placebo; per-sample allocation not given. Repertoires of vaccine and placebo recipients were sequenced from samples collected on day 63 after the first injection. Library generation was performed with the immunoSEQ multiplex PCR assay. This immuneACCESS table, as held by TCRdb, lists in-frame sequences with V and J called but not all clones. Of the missing ones, under half trace to an unresolved V gene in checked studies; the others have no known cause. The sample has roughly 240,000 clones on record, roughly 90% of them singletons. About 10% of the sample goes to the ten largest clones.

This material consisted of peripheral blood, taken in a trial of Ad26.COV2.S vaccine versus placebo. The receptors were sampled from a person aged 18-60 years who received the Ad26.COV2.S COVID-19 vaccine or a placebo.

The rearrangement links TRBV11-2 to TRBJ1-1; 9 nucleotides agree with TRBD1. CDR1 is SGHAT and CDR2 is FQNNGV in the germline V gene. The CDR3 is made up of 13 amino acids. J gave up 6 bases and V 5 bases, and 4 bases lay outside the gene matches. The CDR3: CASSGTGWAEAFF. CDR3 nucleotides: TGTGCCAGCAGCGGGACAGGGTGGGCTGAAGCTTTCTTT. Full variable domain (missing parts from reference TRBV11-2 and TRBJ1-1): EAGVAQSPRYKIIEKRQSVAFWCNPISGHATLYWYQQILGQGPKLLIQFQNNGVVDDSQLPKDRFSAERLKGVDSTLKIQPAKLEDSAVYLCASSGTGWAEAFFGQGTRLTVV.

On this clone: Different DNA sequences within this sample yield the same CDR3. CDR3 in amino acids: CASSLRGYEQYF. The CDR3 coding sequence is TGTGCCAGCAGCTTACGAGGATACGAGCAGTACTTC. The chain is built from TRBV7-9 and TRBJ2-7; D call uncertain. The germline V and J ends were trimmed by 2 bases and 4 bases, with 6 bases remaining between them. Germline V CDR1 and CDR2: SEHNR, FQNEAQ (reference sequence). The CDR3 totals 12 residues.

This chain connects TRBV2 to TRBJ2-7, with TRBD2 identical over 11 bases. The CDR3 contains 14 residues. V shed 6 bases and J 6 bases; nucleotides not matched to a gene: 7. The germline V gene has CDR1 SNHLY and CDR2 FYNNEI. The CDR3 region is CASRRTSGSGEQYF. The CDR3, as DNA: TGTGCCAGCAGACGGACTAGCGGGTCGGGCGAGCAGTACTTC.

Turning to this clone: Other DNA sequences of this sample code for an identical CDR3. V and J are TRBV3-1 (or the pseudogene TRBV3-2) and TRBJ2-2, with TRBD2 matching over 9 bases. Germline values: CDR1 LGHDT, CDR2 YNNKEL (reference sequence). The CDR3 length is 18 residues. Germline trimming cut 2 bases from V and 4 bases from J; bases unmatched to any gene: 11. The CDR3 coding sequence is TGTGCCAGCAGCCAAATCGCGGGGGGGCCCGGGGGCACCGGGGAGCTGTTTTTT. The encoded protein is CASSQIAGGPGGTGELFF.

The V and J genes are TRBV9 and TRBJ2-1, with TRBD2 identical over 9 bases. The germline CDR1 and CDR2 sequences are SGDLS and YYNGEE. The CDR3 covers 14 residues. V gave up 6 bases and J gave up 4 bases; unmatched junction bases: 5. DNA for the CDR3: TGTGCCAGCAACCAAGCGGGGGGATACAATGAGCAGTTCTTC. This gives the protein CASNQAGGYNEQFF.

The rearrangement uses TRBV10-3 and TRBJ2-1; 15 bases fit TRBD2. CDR3 length equals 13 residues. With 10 bases clipped from V and 10 bases from J, the junction kept 5 bases outside the gene matches. Germline V gene data show CDR1 as ENHRY and CDR2 as SYGVKD. CDR3 DNA: TGTGCCACGGGACTAGCGGGAGGTGGCGAGCAGTTCTTC. Translating it yields CATGLAGGGEQFF.

The V call is TRBV29-1, the J call TRBJ2-5, with 11 positions matching TRBD1. In germline, CDR1 is SQVTM, CDR2 ANQGSEA. J gave up 5 bases and V 4 bases, and 6 bases lay outside the gene matches. The CDR3 has 14 residues. This chain's CDR3 is CSVVWTGGRETQYF. The CDR3 nucleotides are TGCAGCGTTGTCTGGACAGGGGGCCGCGAGACCCAGTACTTC. Full variable domain (rest looked up from reference TRBV29-1 and TRBJ2-5): SAVISQKPSRDICQRGTSLTIQCQVDSQVTMMFWYRQQPGQSLTLIATANQGSEATYESGFVIDKFPISRPNLTFSTLTVSNMSPEDSSIYLCSVVWTGGRETQYFGPGTRLLVL.

This CDR3 is CASSPQGSPQETQYF. The CDR3 coding sequence is TGTGCCAGCAGTCCCCAGGGGTCCCCCCAAGAGACCCAGTACTTC. V usage is TRBV6-2 or TRBV6-3 and J usage is TRBJ2-5; a possible D gene is TRBD1 (6 bases). The CDR3 has 15 residues. From germline, CDR1 is MNHEY and CDR2 SVGEGT. V was clipped by 5 bases and J by 1 base, with 14 bases between them.

The chain recombines TRBV19 with TRBJ2-3, with 12 positions matching TRBD2. V was clipped by 5 bases and J by 3 bases; unmatched bases: 12. CDR3 size: 18 residues. Per the germline V gene, CDR1 is LNHDA and CDR2 is SQIVND (reference sequence). DNA for the CDR3: TGTGCCAGTAGTGCTCTAGCGGGAGGGCCCTTAGTGACAGATACGCAGTATTTT. Translating gives CASSALAGGPLVTDTQYF.

The chain is built from TRBV14 and TRBJ1-6; D ambiguous. With 0 bases removed from V and 7 bases from J, the gap between germline ends came to 7 bases. This CDR3 has 14 amino acids. Germline V gene lookup returns CDR1 SGHDN and CDR2 FVKESK. The CDR3 DNA reads as TGTGCCAGCAGCCAAGAAGGGAACAATTCACCCCTCCACTTT. Its translation: CASSQEGNNSPLHF.

The chain links TRBV6-5 to TRBJ2-2; perhaps TRBD2 as D (5 bases). The CDR3 is made up of 14 amino acids. Germline CDR1 is MNHEY and CDR2 is SVGAGI. Trimming stripped 6 bases from V and 1 base from J, with 9 bases between. DNA for the CDR3: TGTGCCAGCAGCCAAAGCGGGAACACCGGGGAGCTGTTTTTT. Amino acids: CASSQSGNTGELFF.

This CDR3 is CATSDWEANTQYF. The CDR3 bases are TGTGCCACCAGTGATTGGGAGGCAAATACGCAGTATTTT. This chain uses TRBV24-1 with TRBJ2-3; TRBD2 might be the D (6 bases). CDR1 and CDR2 (germline): KGHDR, SFDVKD. V was clipped by 2 bases and J by 7 bases, with 9 bases between them. This CDR3 spans 13 amino acids.

The gene calls are TRBV7-2 and TRBJ2-7, with D uncertain. CDR1 is SGHTA, CDR2 FQGNSA, per germline. The CDR3 spans 14 residues. V was clipped by 1 base and J by 0 bases, with 7 bases between them. CDR3 coding DNA: TGTGCCAGCAGCTTAGGGAGCCCCTCCTACGAGCAGTACTTC. It yields the protein CASSLGSPSYEQYF.

This clone has more than one count but fewer than ten. The chain combines TRBV24-1 with TRBJ2-2; TRBD2 might be the D (5 bases). Trimming removed 4 bases at V and 4 bases at J, with 15 bases between. From germline, CDR1 is KGHDR and CDR2 SFDVKD. The CDR3 length is 16 residues. The CDR3 DNA follows: TGTGCCACCAGTGAGACGAGGAGCGAGGGCACCGGGGAGCTGTTTTTT. Its translation: CATSETRSEGTGELFF.

The chain has TRBV24-1 and TRBJ2-5; D uncertain. Germline loops: CDR1 KGHDR, CDR2 SFDVKD. V lost 3 bases, J lost 4 bases, and 8 bases lay in between. The CDR3 is made up of 13 amino acids. This CDR3 reads CATSDPIGETQYF. CDR3 bases: TGTGCCACCAGTGATCCCATCGGAGAGACCCAGTACTTC.

The chain employs TRBV28 and TRBJ2-7, with 7 bases matching TRBD2. The germline V gene encodes CDR1 MDHEN and CDR2 SYDVKM. V was clipped by 5 bases and J by 4 bases; unmatched bases: 2. The CDR3 contains 12 residues. The CDR3 loop reads CASSRREYEQYF. Here the CDR3 DNA reads TGTGCCAGCAGTCGGCGGGAGTACGAGCAGTACTTC.

V gene TRBV7-6 combines with J gene TRBJ1-6; TRBD1 might be the D (5 bases). The germline gives CDR1 SGHVS, CDR2 FNYEAQ. The length of the CDR3 is 15 residues. Trimming stripped 1 base from V and 7 bases from J, with 11 bases between. Here the CDR3 reads CASSLDRMENSPLHF. The CDR3 nucleotides read TGTGCCAGCAGCTTAGACAGGATGGAGAATTCACCCCTCCACTTT.

This clone has only one observation. The chain has TRBV10-3 and TRBJ1-1; 7 bases agree with TRBD1. V dropped 6 bases and J dropped 2; count of bases not matched to a gene: 6. This CDR3 comprises 14 residues. In germline, CDR1 is ENHRY, CDR2 SYGVKD. The CDR3 DNA reads as TGTGCCATCAGCGCAGGGGGGGGAAACACTGAAGCTTTCTTT. This encodes CAISAGGGNTEAFF.

V usage is TRBV7-9 and J usage is TRBJ2-1, with TRBD1 as a possible D gene (5 bases). CDR1 is SEHNR and CDR2 is FQNEAQ in the germline V gene (reference sequence). V was trimmed by 1 base and J by 9 bases, leaving 13 bases between them. The CDR3 has 14 amino acids. CDR3 residues: CASSLDLYTGEQFF. The CDR3 DNA is TGTGCCAGCAGCTTAGATCTTTATACAGGTGAGCAGTTCTTC.

The CDR3 reads CASMTRAFYEQYF. As DNA, the CDR3 is TGTGCCAGCATGACTAGAGCCTTCTACGAGCAGTACTTC. The rearrangement joins TRBV19 to TRBJ2-7, with TRBD2 as a possible D gene (6 bases). This CDR3 comprises 13 residues. The germline V gene has CDR1 LNHDA and CDR2 SQIVND (reference sequence). Between the trimmed V and J ends, which lost 9 bases and 3 bases, there was a span of 15 bases.